This TCR beta chain came from a study of T cell responses to AZD1222 COVID-19 vaccine (dated by TCRdb to the early 2020s). About the full investigation: TCR sequencing covered 230 to 250 trial participants: 207 given two doses of AZD1222 and about 26 given two doses of MenACWY control vaccine. Enrollment into the trials was organized by age into subgroups of 18-55, 56-69 and 70-plus years, and those subgroups contained 148, 28 and 57 TCR-sequenced participants, respectively. Points the paper makes about the study in general: No day 14 peak-response samples were available, so repertoires were characterized only after the peak T cell response. Conclusions about previously exposed vaccinees are limited because only six or seven AZD1222 recipients were SARS-CoV-2 seropositive at baseline. In the small 56-69-year group, the increase in depth fell short of significance, most likely because of low power. CD4 TCRs associated with the vaccine covered the entire spike protein, and the dominant responses were in regions 160-218 and 743-854. Spike-specific TCR breadth and depth rose significantly after two AZD1222 doses compared with day 0 and with MenACWY recipients. Most participants were white British and females outnumbered males, and the authors suggested that clonal diversity may have been underestimated. Epitopes outside the regions mutated in the B.1.351 and B.1.1.7 variants were reportedly recognized by nearly half of the unique spike-specific TCRs.

The time point label on this specimen signifies: about 28 days (+/-7) after the second vaccine dose. Because spike-specific TCR depth and breadth did not differ between the two schedules, AZD1222 recipients who got a second dose at roughly 4 weeks were pooled with those who got a second dose at roughly 12 weeks. Vaccinee samples were obtained from the UK trials COV001 and COV002, which included a single-blind randomized controlled phase 2/3 trial of AZD1222 (ChAdOx1 nCoV-19) in healthy adults. For TCRbeta chain sequencing, PBMC samples from trial participants were taken at day 0 and at day 28 after the second dose. This clone has just one count. Its antigen remains undetermined. Base qualities are not provided; no much larger clone lies one nucleotide away. The CDR3 regions of human TCRbeta chains were subjected to immunosequencing. The source study handled its data this way. Repertoire TCRs were checked for matches against a reference library of SARS-CoV-2-specific TCRs that had been generated using the MIRA antigen-specificity platform. Breadth was defined as the fraction of unique TCRs that were SARS-CoV-2-associated, and depth was defined as the fraction of total T cells that were SARS-CoV-2-associated. Each spike-specific TCR was assigned to its reactive spike region and to a CD4 or CD8 class using the MIRA data. Log10-transformed breadth and depth values were compared by one-way ANOVA with Sidak's multiple comparisons tests. TCRdb retrieved this table from immuneACCESS and kept in-frame rearrangements only. Not all clones are present; in checked studies, unresolved V genes account for under half, and no reason is known for the remainder. V and J calls and clone size are those listed in that table; D and trimming were worked out from the DNA. Present in this sample are more than 120,000 clones, 75% to 90% of which were seen just once. 1.5% to 2% of the sample comes from the top ten.

At the junction V is shortened by 4 bases and J by 6 bases, with 17 bases in between. CDR3 length: 15 amino acids, cysteine to phenylalanine. Left in the record is the CDR3 DNA by itself, 45 bases read in frame from the first base. CDR1 and CDR2 are read off the germline V gene as SGHRS and YFSETQ. The V and J segments used are TRBV5-1 and TRBJ1-5; no D gene is confidently identified. This material consisted of peripheral blood, taken 28 days after the second AZD1222 dose. The sequence was obtained from an adult who received the AZD1222 COVID-19 vaccine. CDR3 protein: CASSLSGERGQPQHF. The DNA sequence reads TGCGCCAGCAGCCTGAGCGGGGAGCGCGGTCAGCCCCAGCATTTT.